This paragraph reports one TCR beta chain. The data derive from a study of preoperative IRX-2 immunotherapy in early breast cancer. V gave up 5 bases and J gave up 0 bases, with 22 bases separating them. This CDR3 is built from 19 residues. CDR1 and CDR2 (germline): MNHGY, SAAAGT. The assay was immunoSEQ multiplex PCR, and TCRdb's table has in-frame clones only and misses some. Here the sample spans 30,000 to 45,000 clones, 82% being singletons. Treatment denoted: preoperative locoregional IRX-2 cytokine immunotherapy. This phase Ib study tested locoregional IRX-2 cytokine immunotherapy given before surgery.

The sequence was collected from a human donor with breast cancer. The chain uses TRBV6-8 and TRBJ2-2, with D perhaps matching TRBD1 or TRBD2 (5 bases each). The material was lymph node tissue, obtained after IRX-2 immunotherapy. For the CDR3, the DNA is TGTGCCAGCAGTAACAACCTCCCCGTCGGGACGACGAACACCGGGGAGCTGTTTTTT. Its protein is CASSNNLPVGTTNTGELFF.